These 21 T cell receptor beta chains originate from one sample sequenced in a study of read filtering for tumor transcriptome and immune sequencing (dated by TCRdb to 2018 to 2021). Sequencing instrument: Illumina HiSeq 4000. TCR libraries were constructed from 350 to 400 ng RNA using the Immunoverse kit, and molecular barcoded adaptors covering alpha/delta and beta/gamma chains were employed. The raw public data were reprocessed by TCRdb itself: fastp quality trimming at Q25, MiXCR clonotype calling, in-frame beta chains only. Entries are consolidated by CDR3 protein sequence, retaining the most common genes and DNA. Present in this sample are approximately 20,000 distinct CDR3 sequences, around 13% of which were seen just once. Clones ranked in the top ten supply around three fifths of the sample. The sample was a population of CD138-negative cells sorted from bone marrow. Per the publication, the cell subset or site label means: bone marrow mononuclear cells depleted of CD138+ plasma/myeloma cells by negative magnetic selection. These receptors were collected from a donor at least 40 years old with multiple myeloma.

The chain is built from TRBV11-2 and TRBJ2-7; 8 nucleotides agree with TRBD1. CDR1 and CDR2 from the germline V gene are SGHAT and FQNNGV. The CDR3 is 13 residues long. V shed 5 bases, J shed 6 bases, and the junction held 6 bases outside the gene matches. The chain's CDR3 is CASSTWTGPEQYF. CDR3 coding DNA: TGTGCCAGCAGCACCTGGACAGGGCCCGAGCAGTACTTC.

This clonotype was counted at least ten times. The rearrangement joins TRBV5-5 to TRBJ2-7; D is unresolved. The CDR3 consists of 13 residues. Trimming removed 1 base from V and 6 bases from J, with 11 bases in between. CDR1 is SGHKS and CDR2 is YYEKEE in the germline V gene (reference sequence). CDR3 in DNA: TGTGCCAGCAGCTTGCGGTCTGGGGTCGAGCAGTACTTC. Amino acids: CASSLRSGVEQYF.

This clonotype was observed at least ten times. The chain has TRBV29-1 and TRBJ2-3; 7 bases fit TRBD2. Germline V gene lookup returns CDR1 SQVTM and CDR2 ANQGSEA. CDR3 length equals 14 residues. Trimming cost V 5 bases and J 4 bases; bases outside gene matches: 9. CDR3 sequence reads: CSVLSGARADTQYF. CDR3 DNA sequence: TGCAGCGTTCTCAGCGGGGCTCGGGCAGATACGCAGTATTTT.

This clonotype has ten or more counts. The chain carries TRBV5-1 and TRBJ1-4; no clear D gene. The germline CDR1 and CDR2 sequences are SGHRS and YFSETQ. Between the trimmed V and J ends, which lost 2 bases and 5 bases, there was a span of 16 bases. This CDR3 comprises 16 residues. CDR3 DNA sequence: TGCGCCAGCAGCTTTTTGTCCGGTGGGGAAAATGAAAAACTGTTTTTT. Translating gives CASSFLSGGENEKLFF. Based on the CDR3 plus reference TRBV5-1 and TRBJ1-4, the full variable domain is KAGVTQTPRYLIKTRGQQVTLSCSPISGHRSVSWYQQTPGQGLQFLFEYFSETQRNKGNFPGRFSGRQFSNSRSEMNVSTLELGDSALYLCASSFLSGGENEKLFFGSGTQLSVL.

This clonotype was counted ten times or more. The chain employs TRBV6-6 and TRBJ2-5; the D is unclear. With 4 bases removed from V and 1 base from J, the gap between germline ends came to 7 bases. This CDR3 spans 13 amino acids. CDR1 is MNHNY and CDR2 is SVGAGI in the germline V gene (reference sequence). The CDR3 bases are TGTGCCAGCAGTTTTGACTTCCAAGAGACCCAGTACTTC. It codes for CASSFDFQETQYF.

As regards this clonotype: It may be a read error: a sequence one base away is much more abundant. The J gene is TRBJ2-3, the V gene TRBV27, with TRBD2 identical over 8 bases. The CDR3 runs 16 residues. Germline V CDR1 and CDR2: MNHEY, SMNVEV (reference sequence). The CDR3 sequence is CASSPWLAGITDTQCF. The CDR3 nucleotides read TGTGCCAGCAGTCCATGGCTAGCGGGTATCACAGATACGCAGTGTTTT.

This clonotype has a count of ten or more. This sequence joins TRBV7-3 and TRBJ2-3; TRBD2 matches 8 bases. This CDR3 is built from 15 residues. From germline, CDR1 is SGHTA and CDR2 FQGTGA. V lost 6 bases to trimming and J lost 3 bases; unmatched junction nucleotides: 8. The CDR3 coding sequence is TGTGCCAGCAGTCGTAGCGGGATGGTGACAGATACGCAGTATTTT. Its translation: CASSRSGMVTDTQYF. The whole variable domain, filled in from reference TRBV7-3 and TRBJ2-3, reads GAGVSQTPSNKVTEKGKYVELRCDPISGHTALYWYRQSLGQGPEFLIYFQGTGAADDSGLPNDRFFAVRPEGSVSTLKIQRTERGDSAVYLCASSRSGMVTDTQYFGPGTRLTVL.

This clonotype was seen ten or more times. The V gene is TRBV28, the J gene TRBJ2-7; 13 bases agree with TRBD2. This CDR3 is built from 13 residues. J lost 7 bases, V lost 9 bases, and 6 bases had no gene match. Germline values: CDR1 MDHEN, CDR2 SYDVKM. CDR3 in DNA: TGTGCCAGTGGACTAGCGGGAGCGGAAGAGCAGTACTTC. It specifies CASGLAGAEEQYF.

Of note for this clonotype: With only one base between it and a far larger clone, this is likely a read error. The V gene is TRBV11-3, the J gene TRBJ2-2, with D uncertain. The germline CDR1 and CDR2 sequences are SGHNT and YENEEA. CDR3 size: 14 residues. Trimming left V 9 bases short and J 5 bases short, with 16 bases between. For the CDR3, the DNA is TGTGCCAGTATGACGAGAGCATCGACCGGGGAGCTGTTTTTT. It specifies CASMTRASTGELFF.

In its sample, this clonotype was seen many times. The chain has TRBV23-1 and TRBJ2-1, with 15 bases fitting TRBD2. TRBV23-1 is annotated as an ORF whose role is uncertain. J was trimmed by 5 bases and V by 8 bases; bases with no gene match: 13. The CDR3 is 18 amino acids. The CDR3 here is CASLGPGLAGGLDNEQFF. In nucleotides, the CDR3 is TGCGCCAGCCTGGGCCCCGGACTAGCGGGAGGGTTGGACAATGAGCAGTTCTTC.

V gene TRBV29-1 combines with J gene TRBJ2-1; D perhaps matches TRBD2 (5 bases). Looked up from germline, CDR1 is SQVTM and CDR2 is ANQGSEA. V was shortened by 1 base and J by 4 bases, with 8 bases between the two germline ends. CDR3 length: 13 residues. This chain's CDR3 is CSVEAREYNEQFF. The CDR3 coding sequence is TGCAGCGTTGAAGCTAGGGAGTACAATGAGCAGTTCTTC.

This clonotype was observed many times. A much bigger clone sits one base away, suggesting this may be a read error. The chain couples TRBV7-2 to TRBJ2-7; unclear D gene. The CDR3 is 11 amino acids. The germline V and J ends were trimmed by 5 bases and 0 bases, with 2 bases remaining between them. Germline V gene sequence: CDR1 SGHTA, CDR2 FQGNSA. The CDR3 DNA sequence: TGTGCCAGCAGCCCCTCCTACGAGCAGTACTTC. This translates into CASSPSYEQYF.

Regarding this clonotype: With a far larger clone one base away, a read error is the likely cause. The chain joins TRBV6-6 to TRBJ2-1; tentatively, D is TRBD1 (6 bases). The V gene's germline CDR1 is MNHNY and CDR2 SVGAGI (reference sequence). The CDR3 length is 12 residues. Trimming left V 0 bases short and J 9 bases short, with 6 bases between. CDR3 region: CASSYSGGEQFF. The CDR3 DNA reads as TGTGCCAGCAGTTACTCAGGGGGTGAGCAGTTCTTC.

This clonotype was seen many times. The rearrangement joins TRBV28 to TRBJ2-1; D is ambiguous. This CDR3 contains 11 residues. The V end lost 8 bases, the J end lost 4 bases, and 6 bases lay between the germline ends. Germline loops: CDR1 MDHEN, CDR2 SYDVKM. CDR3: CASDAYNEQFF. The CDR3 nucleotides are TGTGCCAGCGATGCTTACAATGAGCAGTTCTTC.

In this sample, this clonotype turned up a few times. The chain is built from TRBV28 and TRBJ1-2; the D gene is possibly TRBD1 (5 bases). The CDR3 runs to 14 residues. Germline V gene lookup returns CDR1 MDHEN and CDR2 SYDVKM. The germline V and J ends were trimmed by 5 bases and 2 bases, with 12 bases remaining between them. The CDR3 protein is CASSLGPKNYGYTF. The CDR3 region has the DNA TGTGCCAGCAGTCTGGGGCCCAAAAACTATGGCTACACCTTC.

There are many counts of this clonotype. CDR3 protein: CASSPRPGLAGGPGETQYF. The CDR3 coding sequence is TGTGCCAGCAGCCCAAGACCGGGACTAGCGGGAGGGCCGGGGGAGACCCAGTACTTC. The V and J genes are TRBV7-9 and TRBJ2-5, with TRBD2 identical over 16 bases. The germline V gene has CDR1 SEHNR and CDR2 FQNEAQ (reference sequence). The V segment lost 5 bases and the J segment 5 bases; nucleotides outside the gene matches: 14. This CDR3 is 19 amino acids long.

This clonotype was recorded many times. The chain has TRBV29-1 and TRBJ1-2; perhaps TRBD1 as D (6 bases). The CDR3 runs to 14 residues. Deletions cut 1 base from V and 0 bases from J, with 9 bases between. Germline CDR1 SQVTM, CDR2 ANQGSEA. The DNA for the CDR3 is TGCAGCGTTGAAGGGACAGAAGCTAACTATGGCTACACCTTC. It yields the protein CSVEGTEANYGYTF. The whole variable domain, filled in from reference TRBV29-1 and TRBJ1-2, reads SAVISQKPSRDICQRGTSLTIQCQVDSQVTMMFWYRQQPGQSLTLIATANQGSEATYESGFVIDKFPISRPNLTFSTLTVSNMSPEDSSIYLCSVEGTEANYGYTFGSGTRLTVV.

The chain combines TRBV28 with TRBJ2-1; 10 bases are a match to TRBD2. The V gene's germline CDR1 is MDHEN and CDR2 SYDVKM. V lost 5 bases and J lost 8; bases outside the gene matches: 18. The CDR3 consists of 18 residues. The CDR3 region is CASSILPSGRSHYDEQFF. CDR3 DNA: TGTGCCAGCAGTATTCTCCCTAGCGGGAGATCTCATTACGATGAGCAGTTCTTC.

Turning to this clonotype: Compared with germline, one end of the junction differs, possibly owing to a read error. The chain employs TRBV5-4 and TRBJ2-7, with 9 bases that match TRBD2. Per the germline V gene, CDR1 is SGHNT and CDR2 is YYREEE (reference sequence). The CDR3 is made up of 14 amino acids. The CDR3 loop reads CASSWDSGSYEQNF. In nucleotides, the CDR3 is TGTGCCAGCAGCTGGGATAGCGGGAGTTACGAGCAGAACTTC. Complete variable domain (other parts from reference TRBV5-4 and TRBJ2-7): ETGVTQSPTHLIKTRGQQVTLRCSSQSGHNTVSWYQQALGQGPQFIFQYYREEENGRGNFPPRFSGLQFPNYSSELNVNALELDDSALYLCASSWDSGSYEQNFGPGTRLTVT.

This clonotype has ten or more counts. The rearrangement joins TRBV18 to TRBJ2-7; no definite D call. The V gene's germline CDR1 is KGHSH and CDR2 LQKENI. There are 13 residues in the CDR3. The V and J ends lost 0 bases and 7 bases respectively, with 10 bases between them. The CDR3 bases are TGTGCCAGCTCACCACCATCAGCATTGGAGCAGTACTTC. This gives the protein CASSPPSALEQYF.

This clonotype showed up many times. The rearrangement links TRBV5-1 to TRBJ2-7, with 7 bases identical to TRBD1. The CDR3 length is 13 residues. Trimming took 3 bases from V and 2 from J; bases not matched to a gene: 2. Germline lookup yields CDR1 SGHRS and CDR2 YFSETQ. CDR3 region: CASSWDSAYEQYF. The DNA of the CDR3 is TGCGCCAGCAGCTGGGACAGCGCCTACGAGCAGTACTTC. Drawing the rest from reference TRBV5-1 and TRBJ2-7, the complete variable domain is KAGVTQTPRYLIKTRGQQVTLSCSPISGHRSVSWYQQTPGQGLQFLFEYFSETQRNKGNFPGRFSGRQFSNSRSEMNVSTLELGDSALYLCASSWDSAYEQYFGPGTRLTVT.